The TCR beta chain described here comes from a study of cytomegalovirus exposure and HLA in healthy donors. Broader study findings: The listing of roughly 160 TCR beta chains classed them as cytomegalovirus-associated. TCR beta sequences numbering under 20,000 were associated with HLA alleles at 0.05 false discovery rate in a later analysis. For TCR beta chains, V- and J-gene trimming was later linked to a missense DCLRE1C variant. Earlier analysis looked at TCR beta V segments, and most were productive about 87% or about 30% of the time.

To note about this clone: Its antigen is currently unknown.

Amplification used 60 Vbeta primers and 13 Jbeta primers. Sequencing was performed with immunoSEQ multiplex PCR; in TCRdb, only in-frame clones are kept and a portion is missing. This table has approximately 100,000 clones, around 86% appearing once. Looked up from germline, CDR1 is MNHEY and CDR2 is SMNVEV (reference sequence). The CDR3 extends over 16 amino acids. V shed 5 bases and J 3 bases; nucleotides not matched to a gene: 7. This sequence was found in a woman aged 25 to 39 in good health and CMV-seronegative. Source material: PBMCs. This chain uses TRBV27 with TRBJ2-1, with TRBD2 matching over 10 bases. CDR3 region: CASSPWTSGVYNEQFF. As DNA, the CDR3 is TGTGCCAGCAGTCCTTGGACTAGCGGAGTCTACAATGAGCAGTTCTTC.